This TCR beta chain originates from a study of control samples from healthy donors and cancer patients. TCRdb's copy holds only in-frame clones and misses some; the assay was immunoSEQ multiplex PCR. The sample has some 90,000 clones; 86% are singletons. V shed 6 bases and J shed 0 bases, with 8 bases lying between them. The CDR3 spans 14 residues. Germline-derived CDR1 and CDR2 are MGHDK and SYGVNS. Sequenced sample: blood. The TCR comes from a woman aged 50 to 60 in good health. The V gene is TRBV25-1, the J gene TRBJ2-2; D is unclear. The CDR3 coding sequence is TGTGCCAGCAGGCCGGAGCCGAACACCGGGGAGCTGTTTTTT. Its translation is CASRPEPNTGELFF. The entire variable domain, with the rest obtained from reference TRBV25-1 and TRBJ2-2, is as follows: EADIYQTPRYLVIGTGKKITLECSQTMGHDKMYWYQQDPGMELHLIHYSYGVNSTEKGDLSSESTVSRIRTEHFPLTLESARPSHTSQYLCASRPEPNTGELFFGEGSRLTVL.